The 21 T cell receptor beta chains given below trace back to one sample, sequenced in a study of immune heterogeneity within non-small cell lung tumors. The authors amplified TCR beta CDR3 by multiplex PCR with 32 V and 13 J primers. TCRdb itself ran the multiplex PCR reads through MiXCR, one entry per CDR3 protein. The sample includes approximately 11,000 distinct CDR3 sequences, 25% to 35% seen only once; the top ten take over 20%. Bulk tumor genomic DNA constituted the template, at 600 to 750 ng per sample. Several widely spaced biopsies per primary tumor were taken during surgery. Patients underwent curative surgery for untreated, newly diagnosed non-small cell lung cancer. The specimen was lung tumor tissue. These receptors were taken from a woman aged 50 to 60 with non-small cell lung cancer.

This clonotype came up many times. The V call is TRBV4-1, the J call TRBJ1-5, with D perhaps matching TRBD1 (6 bases). Germline V gives CDR1 MGHRA, CDR2 YSYEKL. The germline V and J ends were trimmed by 0 bases and 4 bases, with 13 bases remaining between them. This CDR3 contains 16 residues. CDR3 sequence: CASSQEGTSPNQPQHF. CDR3 coding DNA: TGCGCCAGCAGCCAAGAGGGGACATCACCTAATCAGCCCCAGCATTTT.

This clonotype was counted ten times or more. One end of the junction fails to match germline, which may point to a read error. The chain combines TRBV5-5 with TRBJ1-6; D gene ambiguous. CDR3 length: 13 residues. In germline, CDR1 is SGHKS, CDR2 YYEKEE (reference sequence). DNA of the CDR3: TGCGCCAGCCGGGGAACTTATAATTCACCCCTCCACTTT. It is translated as CASRGTYNSPLHF. Using reference TRBV5-5 and TRBJ1-6 for the parts outside the CDR3, the full variable domain is DAGVTQSPTHLIKTRGQQVTLRCSPISGHKSVSWYQQVLGQGPQFIFQYYEKEERGRGNFPDRFSARQFPNYSSELNVNALLLGDSALYLCASRGTYNSPLHFGNGTRLTVT.

By its share, this clonotype is medium-sized. The chain has TRBV28 and TRBJ2-7; TRBD1 matches 9 bases. CDR1 and CDR2 (germline): MDHEN, SYDVKM. CDR3 length: 16 residues. V lost 2 bases and J lost 6; bases outside the gene matches: 11. CDR3 region: CASSLRPGTGLFEQYF. The CDR3 DNA sequence: TGTGCCAGCAGTTTACGGCCCGGGACAGGGTTGTTCGAGCAGTACTTC.

Sample share makes this clonotype medium-sized. The chain recombines TRBV30 with TRBJ1-6; 7 bases agree with TRBD1. Germline loops: CDR1 GTSNPN, CDR2 SVGIG (reference sequence). The V and J ends lost 3 bases and 6 bases, in that order; junction bases with no gene match: 5. This CDR3 has 14 residues. The CDR3 sequence is CAWSRGITNSPLHF. The DNA of the CDR3 is TGTGCCTGGAGCAGGGGGATTACTAATTCACCCCTCCACTTT.

This chain links TRBV10-3 with TRBJ1-4; D uncertain. Trimming took 0 bases from V and 5 from J, leaving 16 bases between them. Germline values: CDR1 ENHRY, CDR2 SYGVKD. The CDR3 contains 17 residues. The CDR3 coding sequence is TGTGCCATCAGTGAGTCCAGTACACCCTCGATGAATGAAAAACTGTTTTTT. Its translation: CAISESSTPSMNEKLFF.

V gene TRBV13 combines with J gene TRBJ2-2; a possible D gene is TRBD1 (5 bases). Trimming cost V 3 bases and J 5 bases, with 7 bases left between them. There are 13 residues in the CDR3. Germline CDR1 is PRHDT and CDR2 is FYEKMQ (reference sequence). The CDR3: CASSFRQTGELFF. DNA of the CDR3: TGTGCCAGCAGCTTCCGACAGACCGGGGAGCTGTTTTTT.

By its share, this clonotype is large (0.1 to 1%). V gene TRBV5-1 combines with J gene TRBJ2-3; 9 nucleotides align to TRBD1. J was trimmed by 3 bases and V by 0 bases; bases with no gene match: 5. CDR1 SGHRS and CDR2 YFSETQ come from the germline V gene. This CDR3 comprises 16 residues. The CDR3 nucleotides read TGCGCCAGCAGCTTGGAACAGGGGGCGCGGACAGATACGCAGTATTTT. It is translated as CASSLEQGARTDTQYF.

This clonotype has a count of ten or more. This chain joins TRBV6-5 and TRBJ1-3; 9 bases fit TRBD1. Germline CDR1 reads MNHEY; CDR2 reads SVGAGI. V dropped 0 bases and J dropped 8; count of bases not matched to a gene: 2. This CDR3 comprises 14 residues. CDR3 nucleotides: TGTGCCAGCAGTTACTCCACAGGGGGCTACACCATATATTTT. Its protein product is CASSYSTGGYTIYF.

A few counts support this clonotype. V usage is TRBV5-1 and J usage is TRBJ2-2; 11 bases fit TRBD2. This CDR3 has 19 residues. Looked up from germline, CDR1 is SGHRS and CDR2 is YFSETQ. V lost 5 bases and J lost 0; bases outside the gene matches: 12. The CDR3 DNA reads as TGCGCCAGCAGTAAGGGGATACTAGCGGGGGCCGCGAACACCGGGGAGCTGTTTTTT. Translation: CASSKGILAGAANTGELFF.

Comment on this clonotype: It may be a read error: a sequence one base away is much more abundant. The rearrangement links TRBV5-1 to TRBJ1-2; maybe TRBD1 (5 bases). Deletions cut 4 bases from V and 1 base from J, with 14 bases between. CDR3 size: 15 residues. Germline lookup yields CDR1 SGHRS and CDR2 YFSETQ. The CDR3 loop is CASSPQGMDNYGYTF. In nucleotides, the CDR3 is TGCGCCAGCAGCCCCCAGGGAATGGATAACTATGGCTACACCTTC. Drawing the rest from reference TRBV5-1 and TRBJ1-2, the complete variable domain is KAGVTQTPRYLIKTRGQQVTLSCSPISGHRSVSWYQQTPGQGLQFLFEYFSETQRNKGNFPGRFSGRQFSNSRSEMNVSTLELGDSALYLCASSPQGMDNYGYTFGSGTRLTVV.

By share, this clonotype counts as medium-sized (0.01 to 0.1%). This rearrangement joins TRBV2 to TRBJ1-5; perhaps TRBD1 as D (5 bases). Germline V gene data show CDR1 as SNHLY and CDR2 as FYNNEI. V was shortened by 5 bases and J by 8 bases, with 13 bases between the two germline ends. The CDR3 is 13 amino acids. In DNA form, the CDR3 reads TGTGCCAGCAGTAGACAGTTTTGGGAGCCCCAGCATTTT. It encodes CASSRQFWEPQHF.

This clonotype has only a few counts. This chain links TRBV28 with TRBJ2-6; tentatively, D is TRBD2 (6 bases). The ends were cut back, 4 bases at V and 0 bases at J, with 16 bases in the middle. CDR3 length: 18 amino acids. The germline V gene encodes CDR1 MDHEN and CDR2 SYDVKM. CDR3 protein: CASSSRGAPFSGANVLTF. DNA for the CDR3: TGTGCCAGCAGTTCGCGGGGTGCTCCCTTCTCTGGGGCCAACGTCCTGACTTTC.

With regard to this clonotype: The CDR3 ends on some other residue instead of the conserved phenylalanine or tryptophan, so this is likely a read error. Because the CDR3's place on the DNA is in doubt, the DNA is left out and the CDR3 is given as listed by TCRdb. The genes are TRBV12-3 or TRBV12-4 and TRBJ2-3; the listed D gene, TRBD1, was not tested against the DNA. The CDR3 length equals 19 residues, ends included. The CDR3 is CASRPHVGGRGVHEQYFGP.

This clonotype rates as medium-sized (0.01 to 0.1%). The rearrangement uses TRBV28 and TRBJ2-6; no clear D. CDR1 and CDR2 from the germline V gene are MDHEN and SYDVKM. CDR3 length: 15 residues. V lost 2 bases and J 0 bases, leaving 5 bases between the germline ends. The CDR3 sequence: CASSLTVSGANVLTF. Here the CDR3 DNA reads TGTGCCAGCAGTTTAACGGTCTCTGGGGCCAACGTCCTGACTTTC.

The chain links TRBV27 to TRBJ2-7; 13 bases map to TRBD2. Trimming took 6 bases from V and 6 from J; bases not matched to a gene: 8. The V gene's germline CDR1 is MNHEY and CDR2 SMNVEV (reference sequence). The CDR3 is 15 amino acids. CDR3 DNA sequence: TGTGCCAGCAGACGAAGGACTAGCGGGAGCGGCGAGCAGTACTTC. It translates to CASRRRTSGSGEQYF.

The J gene is TRBJ1-1, the V gene TRBV12-3 or TRBV12-4; TRBD1 might be the D (5 bases). There are 13 residues in the CDR3. Between the trimmed V and J ends, which lost 1 base and 7 bases, there was a span of 10 bases. CDR3 nucleotides: TGTGCCAGCAGTTTAGGAGGGGCGGGTGAAGCTTTCTTT. Its protein is CASSLGGAGEAFF.

The chain joins TRBV11-2 to TRBJ2-7; 12 bases fit TRBD2. V dropped 7 bases and J dropped 3; count of bases not matched to a gene: 7. Per germline, CDR1 SGHAT and CDR2 FQNNGV. The CDR3 extends over 15 amino acids. The CDR3 DNA reads as TGTGCCAGCACCTCTCCGACTAGCGGGGGCTACGAGCAGTACTTC. This codes for CASTSPTSGGYEQYF.

About this clonotype itself: With a much larger clone just one base away, this may be a read error. The CDR3 nucleotides read TGTGCCGGCAGTGCACGCCGGGACAGCATTAACTATGGCTACACCTTC. It specifies CAGSARRDSINYGYTF. The chain carries TRBV6-2 or TRBV6-3 and TRBJ1-2; the match to TRBD1 covers 7 bases. The CDR3 sequence is 16 residues long. Germline V CDR1 and CDR2: MNHEY, SVGEGT.

The CDR3 sequence: CASRAGTESLYNSPLHF. The CDR3 DNA sequence: TGTGCCAGCAGGGCAGGGACAGAAAGCCTTTATAATTCACCCCTCCACTTT. The rearrangement uses TRBV7-2 and TRBJ1-6, with 7 bases lining up with TRBD1. J was trimmed by 4 bases and V by 6 bases; bases with no gene match: 12. The germline gives CDR1 SGHTA, CDR2 FQGNSA. This CDR3 comprises 17 residues.

This clonotype was seen more than once but under ten times. The chain joins TRBV20-1 to TRBJ2-1; D unresolved. There are 11 residues in the CDR3. V lost 6 bases to trimming and J lost 5 bases, with 8 bases between them. Germline CDR1 DFQATT, CDR2 SNEGSKA (reference sequence). DNA for the CDR3: TGCAGTGCCCCGACAAACAATGAGCAGTTCTTC. Translating gives CSAPTNNEQFF.

By share, this clonotype counts as medium-sized. This sequence joins TRBV3-1 and TRBJ2-7; D gene uncertain. This CDR3 has 13 amino acids. The germline gives CDR1 LGHDT, CDR2 YNNKEL (reference sequence). V shed 0 bases and J shed 3 bases, with 6 bases lying between them. The CDR3 DNA sequence: TGTGCCAGCAGCCAAGAGGCCCTCTACGAGCAGTACTTC. Translated, it gives CASSQEALYEQYF.